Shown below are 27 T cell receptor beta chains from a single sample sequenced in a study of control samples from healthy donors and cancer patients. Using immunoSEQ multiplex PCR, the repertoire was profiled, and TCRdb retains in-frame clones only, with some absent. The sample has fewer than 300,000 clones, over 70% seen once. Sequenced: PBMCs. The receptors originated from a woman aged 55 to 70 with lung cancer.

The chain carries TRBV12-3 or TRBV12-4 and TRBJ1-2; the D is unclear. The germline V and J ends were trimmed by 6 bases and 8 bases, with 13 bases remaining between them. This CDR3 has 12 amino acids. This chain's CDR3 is CASSLRPGGYTF. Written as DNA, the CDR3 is TGTGCCAGCAGCCTAAGACCAGGCGGCTACACCTTC.

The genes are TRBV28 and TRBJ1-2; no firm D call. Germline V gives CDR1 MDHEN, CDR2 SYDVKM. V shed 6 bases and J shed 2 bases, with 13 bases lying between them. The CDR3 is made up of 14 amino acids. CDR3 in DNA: TGTGCCAGCAGCACGATGAGCTTCAACTATGGCTACACCTTC. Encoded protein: CASSTMSFNYGYTF.

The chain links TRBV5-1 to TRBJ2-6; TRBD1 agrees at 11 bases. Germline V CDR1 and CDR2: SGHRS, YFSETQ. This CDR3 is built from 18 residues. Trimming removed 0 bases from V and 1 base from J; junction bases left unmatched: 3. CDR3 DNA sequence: TGCGCCAGCAGCTTGGGGGACAGGGGGAGATCTGGGGCCAACGTCCTGACTTTC. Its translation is CASSLGDRGRSGANVLTF.

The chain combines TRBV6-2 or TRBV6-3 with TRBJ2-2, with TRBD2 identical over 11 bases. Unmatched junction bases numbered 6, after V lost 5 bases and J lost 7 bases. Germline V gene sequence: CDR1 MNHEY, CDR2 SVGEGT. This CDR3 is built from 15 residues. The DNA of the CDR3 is TGTGCCAGCAGTGGTAGCGGGGGGGCACTCGGGGAGCTGTTTTTT. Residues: CASSGSGGALGELFF.

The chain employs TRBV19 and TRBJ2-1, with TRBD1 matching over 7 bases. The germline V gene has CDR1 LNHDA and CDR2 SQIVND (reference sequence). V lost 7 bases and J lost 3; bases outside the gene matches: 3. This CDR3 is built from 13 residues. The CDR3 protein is CASMTGHYNEQFF. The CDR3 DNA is TGTGCCAGTATGACAGGGCACTACAATGAGCAGTTCTTC.

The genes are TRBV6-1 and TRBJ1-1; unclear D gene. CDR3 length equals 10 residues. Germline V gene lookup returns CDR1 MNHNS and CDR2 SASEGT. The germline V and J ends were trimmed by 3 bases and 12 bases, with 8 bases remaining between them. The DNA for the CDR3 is TGTGCCAGCAGTGATGAATCGCCTTTCTTT. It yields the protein CASSDESPFF.

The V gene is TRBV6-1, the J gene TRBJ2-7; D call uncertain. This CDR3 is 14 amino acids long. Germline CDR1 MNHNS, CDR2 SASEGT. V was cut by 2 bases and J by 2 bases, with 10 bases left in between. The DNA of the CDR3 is TGTGCCAGCAGTGAACCCGGCATTGCCTACGAGCAGTACTTC. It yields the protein CASSEPGIAYEQYF.

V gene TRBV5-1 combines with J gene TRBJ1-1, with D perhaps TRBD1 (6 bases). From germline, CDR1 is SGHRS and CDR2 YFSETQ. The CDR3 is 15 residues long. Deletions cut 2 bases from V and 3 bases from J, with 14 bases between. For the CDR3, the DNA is TGCGCCAGCAGCTTCTCCGGGGGCAGGGACACTGAAGCTTTCTTT. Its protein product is CASSFSGGRDTEAFF.

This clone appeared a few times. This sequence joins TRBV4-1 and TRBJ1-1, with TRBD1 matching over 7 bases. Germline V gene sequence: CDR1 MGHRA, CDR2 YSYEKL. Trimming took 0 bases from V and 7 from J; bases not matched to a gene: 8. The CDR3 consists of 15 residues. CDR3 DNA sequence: TGCGCCAGCAGCCAAGAGCCGACAGGGTATTTTGAAGCTTTCTTT. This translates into CASSQEPTGYFEAFF.

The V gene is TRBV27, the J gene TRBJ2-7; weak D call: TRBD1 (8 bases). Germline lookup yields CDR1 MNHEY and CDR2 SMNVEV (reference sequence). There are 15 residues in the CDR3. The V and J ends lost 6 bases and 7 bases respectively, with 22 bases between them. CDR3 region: CASSFFSDRGGEQYF. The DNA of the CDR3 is TGTGCCAGCAGCTTTTTTTCCGACAGGGGAGGGGAGCAGTACTTC.

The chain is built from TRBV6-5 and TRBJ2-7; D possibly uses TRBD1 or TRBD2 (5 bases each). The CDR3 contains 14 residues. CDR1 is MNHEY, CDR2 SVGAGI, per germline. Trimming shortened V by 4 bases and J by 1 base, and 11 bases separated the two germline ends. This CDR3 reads CASSSRGRSYEQYF. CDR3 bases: TGTGCCAGCAGTTCCCGGGGACGATCCTACGAGCAGTACTTC.

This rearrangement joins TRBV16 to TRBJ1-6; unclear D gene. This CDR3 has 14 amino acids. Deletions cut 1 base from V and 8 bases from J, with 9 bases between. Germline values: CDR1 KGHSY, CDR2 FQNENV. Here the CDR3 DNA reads TGTGCCAGCAGCCAATTGATGGTTGATTCACCCCTCCACTTT. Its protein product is CASSQLMVDSPLHF.

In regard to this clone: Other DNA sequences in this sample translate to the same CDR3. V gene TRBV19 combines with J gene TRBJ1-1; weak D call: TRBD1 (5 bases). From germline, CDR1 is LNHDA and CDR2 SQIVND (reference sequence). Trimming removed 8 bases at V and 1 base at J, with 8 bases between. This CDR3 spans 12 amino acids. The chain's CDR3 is CASRGGNTEAFF. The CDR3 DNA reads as TGTGCCAGTCGGGGGGGGAACACTGAAGCTTTCTTT.

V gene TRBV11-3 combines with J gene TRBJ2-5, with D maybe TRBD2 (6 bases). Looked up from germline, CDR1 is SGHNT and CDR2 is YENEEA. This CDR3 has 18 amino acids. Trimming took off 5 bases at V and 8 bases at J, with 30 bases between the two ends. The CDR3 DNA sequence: TGTGCCAGCAGCCCCGGGTGGCTTCGCGGGGAGCGTTCGGATACCCAGTACTTC. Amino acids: CASSPGWLRGERSDTQYF. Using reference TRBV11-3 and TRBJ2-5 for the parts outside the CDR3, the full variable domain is EAGVVQSPRYKIIEKKQPVAFWCNPISGHNTLYWYLQNLGQGPELLIRYENEEAVDDSQLPKDRFSAERLKGVDSTLKIQPAELGDSAVYLCASSPGWLRGERSDTQYFGPGTRLLVL.

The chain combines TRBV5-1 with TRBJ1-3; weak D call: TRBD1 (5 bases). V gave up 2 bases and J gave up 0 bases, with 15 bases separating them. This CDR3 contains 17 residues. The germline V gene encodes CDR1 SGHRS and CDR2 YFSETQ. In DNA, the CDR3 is TGCGCCAGCAGCTTAGGGACGGACCATAGCTCTGGAAACACCATATATTTT. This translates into CASSLGTDHSSGNTIYF. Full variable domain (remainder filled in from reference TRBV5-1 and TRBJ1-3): KAGVTQTPRYLIKTRGQQVTLSCSPISGHRSVSWYQQTPGQGLQFLFEYFSETQRNKGNFPGRFSGRQFSNSRSEMNVSTLELGDSALYLCASSLGTDHSSGNTIYFGEGSWLTVV.

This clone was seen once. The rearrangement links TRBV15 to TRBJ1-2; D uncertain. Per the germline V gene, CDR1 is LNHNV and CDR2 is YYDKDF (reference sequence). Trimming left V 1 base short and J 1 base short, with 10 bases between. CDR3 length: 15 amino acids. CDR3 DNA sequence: TGTGCCACCAGCAGAGCCCCTACAGTTAACTATGGCTACACCTTC. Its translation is CATSRAPTVNYGYTF.

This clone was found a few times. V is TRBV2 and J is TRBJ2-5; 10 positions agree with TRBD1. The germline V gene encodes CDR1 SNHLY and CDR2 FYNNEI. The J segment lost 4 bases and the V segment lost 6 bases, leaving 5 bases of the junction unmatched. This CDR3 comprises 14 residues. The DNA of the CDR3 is TGTGCCAGCAGGGAACGGACAGGGGGAGAGACCCAGTACTTC. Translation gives CASRERTGGETQYF. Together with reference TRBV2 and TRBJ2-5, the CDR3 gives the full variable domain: EPEVTQTPSHQVTQMGQEVILRCVPISNHLYFYWYRQILGQKVEFLVSFYNNEISEKSEIFDDQFSVERPDGSNFTLKIRSTKLEDSAMYFCASRERTGGETQYFGPGTRLLVL.

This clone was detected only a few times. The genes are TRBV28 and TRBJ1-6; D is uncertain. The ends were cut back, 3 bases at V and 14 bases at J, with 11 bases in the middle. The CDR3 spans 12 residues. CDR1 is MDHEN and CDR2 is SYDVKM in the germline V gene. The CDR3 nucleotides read TGTGCCAGCAGTTTTTGGGAGGCAGCCCTCCACTTT. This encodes CASSFWEAALHF.

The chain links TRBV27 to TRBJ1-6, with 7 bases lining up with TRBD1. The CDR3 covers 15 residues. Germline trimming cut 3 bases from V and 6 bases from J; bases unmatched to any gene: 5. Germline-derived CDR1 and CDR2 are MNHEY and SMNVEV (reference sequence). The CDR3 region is CASSFFDRANSPLHF. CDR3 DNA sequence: TGTGCCAGCAGTTTTTTTGACAGGGCTAATTCACCCCTCCACTTT.

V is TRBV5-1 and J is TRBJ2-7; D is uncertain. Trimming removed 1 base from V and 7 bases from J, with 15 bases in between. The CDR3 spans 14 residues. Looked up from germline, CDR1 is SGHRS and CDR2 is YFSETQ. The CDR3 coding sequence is TGCGCCAGCAGCTTGCAGTCTCGGAGTTGGGAGCAGTACTTC. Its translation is CASSLQSRSWEQYF.

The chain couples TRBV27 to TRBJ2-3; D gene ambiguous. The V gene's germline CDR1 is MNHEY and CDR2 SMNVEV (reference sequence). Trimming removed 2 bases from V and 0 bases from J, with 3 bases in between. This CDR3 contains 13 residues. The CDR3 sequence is CASSLTSTDTQYF. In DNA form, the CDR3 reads TGTGCCAGCAGTTTAACTAGCACAGATACGCAGTATTTT.

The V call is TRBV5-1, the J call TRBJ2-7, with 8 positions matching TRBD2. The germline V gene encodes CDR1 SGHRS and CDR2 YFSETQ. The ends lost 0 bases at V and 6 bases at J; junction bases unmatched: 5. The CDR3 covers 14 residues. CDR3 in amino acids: CASSLGSGSVEQYF. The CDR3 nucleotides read TGCGCCAGCAGCTTGGGCAGCGGGAGTGTCGAGCAGTACTTC.

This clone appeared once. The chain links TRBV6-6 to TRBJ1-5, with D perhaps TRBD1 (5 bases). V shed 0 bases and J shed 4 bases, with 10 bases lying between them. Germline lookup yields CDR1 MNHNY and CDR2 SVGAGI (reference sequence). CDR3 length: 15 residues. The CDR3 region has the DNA TGTGCCAGCAGTTACTCGAGGCAGGGTAATCAGCCCCAGCATTTT. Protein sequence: CASSYSRQGNQPQHF.

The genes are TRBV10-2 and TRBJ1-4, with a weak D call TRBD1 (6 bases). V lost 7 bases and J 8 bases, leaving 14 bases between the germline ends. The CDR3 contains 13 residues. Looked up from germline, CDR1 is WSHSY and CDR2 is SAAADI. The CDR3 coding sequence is TGCGCCAGCATTCGTGAACAGGGCGAAAAACTGTTTTTT. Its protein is CASIREQGEKLFF.

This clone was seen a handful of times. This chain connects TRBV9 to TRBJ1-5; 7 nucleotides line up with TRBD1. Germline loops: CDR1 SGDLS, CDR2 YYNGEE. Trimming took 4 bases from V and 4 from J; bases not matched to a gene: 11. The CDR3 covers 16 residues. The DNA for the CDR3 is TGTGCCAGCAGCTTATGGCAGGGGGTGGGAAATCAGCCCCAGCATTTT. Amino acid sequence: CASSLWQGVGNQPQHF.

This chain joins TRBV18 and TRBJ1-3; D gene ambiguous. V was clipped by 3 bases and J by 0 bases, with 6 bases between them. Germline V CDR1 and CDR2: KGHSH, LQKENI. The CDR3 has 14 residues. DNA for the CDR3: TGTGCCAGCTCACCCTGGGCCTCTGGAAACACCATATATTTT. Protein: CASSPWASGNTIYF.

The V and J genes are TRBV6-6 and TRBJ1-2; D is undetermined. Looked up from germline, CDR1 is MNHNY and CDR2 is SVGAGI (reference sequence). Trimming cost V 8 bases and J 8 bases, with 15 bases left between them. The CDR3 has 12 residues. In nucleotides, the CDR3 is TGTGCCAGCGGTGGACCCGAGGGCGGCTACACCTTC. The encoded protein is CASGGPEGGYTF.